Listed below are T cell receptor beta chains from one sample, sequenced in a study of blood T cells in healthy people across ages. TCRdb called the 5' RACE reads again in MiXCR, with one record for every CDR3 protein. Here the sample spans about 1,400,000 distinct CDR3 sequences, around 59% being singletons. The specimen was blood. The receptors originated from a young man in good health. CDR3s include the opening cysteine and the closing phenylalanine or tryptophan. A D gene is named only where the DNA matches it firmly. Size tells how often a clone was seen (once, few, many) or the class of an expanded clone, and some rows leave it out.

clone_size j_call d_call v_call cdr3_aa cdr3_nt
few TRBJ2-7 TRBD1 TRBV20-1 CSARADRGIYEQYF TGCAGTGCTAGAGCAGACAGGGGGATTTACGAGCAGTACTTC
NA TRBJ2-3 NA TRBV5-5 CASSLSVLDSLVWDTQYF TGTGCCAGCAGCTTGTCCGTCCTAGATAGTTTAGTATGGGATACGCAGTATTTT
few TRBJ1-5 NA TRBV2 CASSEGGQPQHF TGTGCCAGCAGTGAAGGGGGTCAGCCCCAGCATTTT
NA TRBJ2-1 NA TRBV4-1 CASSQPGTWAHNEQFF TGCGCCAGCAGCCAACCCGGGACATGGGCCCACAATGAGCAGTTCTTC
NA TRBJ2-7 NA TRBV11-2 CASSSTAGSYEQYF TGTGCCAGCAGCTCCACGGCTGGCTCCTACGAGCAGTACTTC
NA TRBJ2-1 NA TRBV24-1 CATGTDYNEQFF TGTGCCACTGGGACGGACTACAATGAGCAGTTCTTC
NA TRBJ2-5 NA TRBV7-2 CASSFEPGHFQETQYF TGTGCCAGCAGCTTTGAACCGGGACACTTCCAAGAGACCCAGTACTTC
NA TRBJ2-6 NA TRBV20-1 CSALVGSGANVLTF TGCAGTGCACTGGTAGGCTCTGGGGCCAACGTCCTGACTTTC
NA TRBJ2-7 NA TRBV29-1 CSVDGDGPYEQYF TGCAGCGTGGATGGGGACGGACCCTACGAGCAGTACTTC
NA TRBJ1-1 NA TRBV10-3 CAISSGDTVNTEAFF TGTGCCATCAGTAGTGGGGACACCGTCAACACTGAAGCTTTCTTT
NA TRBJ2-4 NA TRBV10-2 CASSEAGERLNIQYF TGCGCCAGCAGTGAAGCAGGGGAGCGGCTGAACATTCAGTACTTC
few TRBJ1-2 NA TRBV11-2 CASSLSSGAVENYGYTF TGTGCCAGCAGCTTATCAAGCGGGGCAGTAGAAAACTATGGCTACACCTTC
few TRBJ2-5 NA TRBV7-9 CASSLEAGLETQYF TGTGCCAGCAGCTTAGAGGCAGGGTTGGAGACCCAGTACTTC
few TRBJ1-1 NA TRBV25-1 CASSEWAVNTEAFF TGTGCCAGCAGTGAATGGGCTGTGAACACTGAAGCTTTCTTT
NA TRBJ2-7 NA TRBV29-1 CSVAYTGGHEQYF TGCAGCGTTGCGTATACAGGCGGCCACGAGCAGTACTTC
NA TRBJ2-3 TRBD1 TRBV20-1 CSARDPLPDRGPTDTQYF TGCAGTGCTAGAGATCCCCTTCCCGACAGGGGGCCCACAGATACGCAGTATTTT
few TRBJ2-7 NA TRBV29-1 CSVAGDTTYEQYF TGCAGCGTGGCCGGCGACACAACCTACGAGCAGTACTTC
few TRBJ1-2 NA TRBV6-6 CASGPGTSGYTF TGTGCCAGCGGCCCAGGGACGTCCGGCTACACCTTC
few TRBJ2-1 NA TRBV20-1 CSASQAENEQFF TGCAGTGCGTCGCAGGCTGAGAATGAGCAGTTCTTC
NA TRBJ1-4 NA TRBV27 CASSLLDSNEKLFF TGTGCCAGCAGTTTATTGGACAGTAATGAAAAACTGTTTTTT
few TRBJ2-1 TRBD1 TRBV5-6 CASSFPGTGDMFF TGTGCCAGCAGCTTTCCCGGGACAGGGGATATGTTCTTC
NA TRBJ2-7 TRBD2 TRBV20-1 CSASGRPLTYEQYF TGCAGTGCTAGCGGGAGGCCCCTGACCTACGAGCAGTACTTC
NA TRBJ1-1 NA TRBV27 CASTLRSEAFF TGTGCCAGCACCCTACGAAGTGAAGCTTTCTTT
NA TRBJ2-2 NA TRBV24-1 CATSDGFPGELFF TGTGCCACCAGTGATGGGTTCCCCGGGGAGCTGTTTTTT
few TRBJ2-5 TRBD1 TRBV27 CASSLWTGPLETQYF TGTGCCAGCAGTTTATGGACAGGTCCCCTGGAGACCCAGTACTTC
NA TRBJ2-2 TRBD1 TRBV6-6 CASSYSRQGAFTGELFF TGTGCCAGCAGTTACTCGAGACAGGGGGCTTTCACCGGGGAGCTGTTTTTT
NA TRBJ2-2 TRBD1 TRBV28 CASSYYRGLGTGELFF TGTGCCAGCAGTTACTACAGGGGGCTGGGTACCGGGGAGCTGTTTTTT
NA TRBJ2-7 NA TRBV12-3/TRBV12-4 CASSQQGRSPYEQYF TGTGCCAGCAGCCAACAAGGACGCTCGCCCTACGAGCAGTACTTC
NA TRBJ2-7 NA TRBV29-1 CSVGPGSGEQYF TGCAGCGTTGGACCAGGATCGGGCGAGCAGTACTTC
NA TRBJ2-7 NA TRBV5-1 CASSLSQGLSYEQYF TGCGCCAGCAGCTTGTCGCAGGGTTTAAGCTACGAGCAGTACTTC
few TRBJ2-1 TRBD2 TRBV29-1 CSVRSSGARNEQFF TGCAGCGTCCGCTCTAGCGGGGCTCGCAATGAGCAGTTCTTC
NA TRBJ2-3 NA TRBV9 CASNGDTDTQYF TGTGCCAGCAACGGGGATACAGATACGCAGTATTTT
NA TRBJ2-7 NA TRBV20-1 CSPETAIYEQYF TGCAGTCCGGAGACAGCGATCTACGAGCAGTACTTC
few TRBJ2-2 NA TRBV25-1 CASSSVGGELFF TGTGCCAGCAGTTCCGTTGGCGGGGAGCTGTTTTTT
NA TRBJ2-7 NA TRBV20-1 CSARKRLRGYEQYF TGCAGTGCTAGAAAGCGCCTCCGGGGGTACGAGCAGTACTTC
NA TRBJ1-5 TRBD1 TRBV12-3/TRBV12-4 CASTAGTGNQPQHF TGTGCCAGCACCGCCGGGACAGGGAATCAGCCCCAGCATTTT
NA TRBJ1-5 TRBD1 TRBV29-1 CSGRIGGEGPQHF TGCAGCGGTAGGATAGGGGGCGAAGGGCCCCAGCATTTT
NA TRBJ2-2 TRBD2 TRBV6-1 CAGGLAGELFF TGTGCCGGGGGACTAGCCGGGGAGCTGTTTTTT
NA TRBJ2-3 TRBD2 TRBV7-9 CASSASIGGGLDTDTQYF TGTGCCAGCAGCGCCTCGATCGGGGGGGGCCTCGACACAGATACGCAGTATTTT
NA TRBJ2-1 TRBD2 TRBV20-1 CSATSSSGNYNEQFF TGCAGTGCCACATCGTCTAGCGGGAACTACAATGAGCAGTTCTTC
NA TRBJ1-2 NA TRBV4-3 CASSQDRGSPLGYGYTF TGCGCCAGCAGCCAAGATCGGGGCAGCCCCCTTGGCTATGGCTACACCTTC
NA TRBJ2-1 TRBD2 TRBV5-1 CASSSTSTSGANNEQFF TGCGCCAGCAGCTCGACATCGACTAGCGGCGCGAACAATGAGCAGTTCTTC
NA TRBJ2-1 NA TRBV6-5 CASSYSIGPQGYNEQFF TGTGCCAGCAGTTACTCGATCGGTCCGCAGGGATACAATGAGCAGTTCTTC
NA TRBJ2-3 NA TRBV25-1 CASSEDTGSADTQYF TGTGCCAGCAGTGAGGATACAGGGAGTGCAGATACGCAGTATTTT
NA TRBJ2-7 NA TRBV6-5 CASSPRWEAHEQYF TGTGCCAGCAGTCCAAGGTGGGAGGCCCACGAGCAGTACTTC
NA TRBJ2-7 NA TRBV6-5 CASSYSTGNEQYF TGTGCCAGCAGTTACTCTACGGGCAATGAGCAGTACTTC
NA TRBJ2-6 NA TRBV27 CATYSGANVLTF TGTGCCACCTACTCTGGGGCCAACGTCCTGACTTTC
NA TRBJ2-7 TRBD1 TRBV5-1 CASSQQTGNEQYF TGCGCCAGCAGCCAACAGACAGGGAACGAGCAGTACTTC
NA TRBJ1-4 NA TRBV7-8 CASSLLASTNEKLFF TGTGCCAGCAGCTTATTGGCATCAACTAATGAAAAACTGTTTTTT
NA TRBJ1-2 TRBD1 TRBV11-2 CASGRQGADHTF TGTGCCAGCGGCAGACAGGGGGCAGACCACACCTTC
few TRBJ2-1 NA TRBV12-3/TRBV12-4 CASNQGGDEQFF TGTGCCAGCAACCAAGGTGGGGATGAGCAGTTCTTC
NA TRBJ2-7 NA TRBV6-1 CASSERGGTYEQYF TGTGCCAGCAGTGAAAGGGGCGGGACCTACGAGCAGTACTTC
NA TRBJ2-3 NA TRBV29-1 CSVESHRENTQYF TGCAGCGTTGAAAGCCACAGGGAAAATACGCAGTATTTT
few TRBJ1-1 TRBD1 TRBV20-1 CSARGQGATVAEAFF TGCAGTGCTAGGGGACAGGGGGCGACGGTCGCTGAAGCTTTCTTT